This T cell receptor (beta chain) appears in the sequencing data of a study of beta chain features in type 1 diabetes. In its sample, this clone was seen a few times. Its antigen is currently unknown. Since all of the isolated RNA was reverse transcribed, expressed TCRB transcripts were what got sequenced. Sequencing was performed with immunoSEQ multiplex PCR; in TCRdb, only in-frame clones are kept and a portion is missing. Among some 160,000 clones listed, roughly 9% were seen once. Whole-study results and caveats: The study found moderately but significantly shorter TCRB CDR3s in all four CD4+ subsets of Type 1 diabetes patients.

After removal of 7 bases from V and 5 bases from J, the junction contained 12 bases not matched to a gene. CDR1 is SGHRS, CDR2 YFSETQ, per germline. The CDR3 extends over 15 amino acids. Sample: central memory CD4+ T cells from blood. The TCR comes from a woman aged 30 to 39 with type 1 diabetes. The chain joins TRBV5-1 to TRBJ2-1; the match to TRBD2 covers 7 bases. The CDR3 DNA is TGCGCCAGCGCCTTAGCGACTAGCCAACACAATGAGCAGTTCTTC. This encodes CASALATSQHNEQFF.